The 10 T cell receptor beta chains given below trace back to one sample, sequenced in a study of OX40 agonist ivuxolimab in advanced cancers. Repertoires were generated with immunoSEQ multiplex PCR, while TCRdb's copy carries only in-frame clones and drops some. Of tens of thousands of clones listed, approximately 81% are singletons. The sequenced sample was CD4+ or CD8+ T cells sorted from blood, obtained in a trial of the OX40 agonist ivuxolimab. Receptors were obtained from an adult with an advanced solid tumor such as melanoma, head and neck, liver or kidney cancer.

The chain combines TRBV27 with TRBJ2-1; 8 bases are a match to TRBD1. J was trimmed by 7 bases and V by 1 base; bases with no gene match: 9. The CDR3 is 16 residues long. The germline CDR1 and CDR2 sequences are MNHEY and SMNVEV (reference sequence). The CDR3 bases are TGTGCCAGCAGTTTATACGGTCAGGGGGCTGGGAATGAGCAGTTCTTC. Protein: CASSLYGQGAGNEQFF.

This chain connects TRBV7-9 to TRBJ1-2; 7 bases are a match to TRBD1. Germline lookup yields CDR1 SEHNR and CDR2 FQNEAQ (reference sequence). V shed 4 bases, J shed 4 bases, and the junction held 12 bases outside the gene matches. There are 16 residues in the CDR3. The CDR3 sequence: CASSSGTVSLTYGYTF. CDR3 bases: TGTGCCAGCAGCTCCGGGACAGTCAGTCTCACCTATGGCTACACCTTC.

V is TRBV5-6 and J is TRBJ1-5; 11 bases line up with TRBD1. The CDR3 is 14 amino acids. Trimming at V came to 3 bases and at J to 6 bases, leaving 2 bases not matched to a gene. Germline V gene lookup returns CDR1 SGHDT and CDR2 YYEEEE. CDR3: CASSYGTGGQPQHF. CDR3 bases: TGTGCCAGCAGCTACGGGACAGGGGGTCAGCCCCAGCATTTT.

This chain joins TRBV6-1 and TRBJ2-3; 9 bases map to TRBD1. Trimming cost V 5 bases and J 2 bases; bases outside gene matches: 5. CDR3 size: 15 residues. Per the germline V gene, CDR1 is MNHNS and CDR2 is SASEGT. The CDR3 sequence is CASSSTGGYTDTQYF. As DNA, the CDR3 is TGTGCCAGCAGTAGTACAGGGGGCTACACAGATACGCAGTATTTT.

This chain uses TRBV6-4 with TRBJ2-1; TRBD1 aligns across 8 bases. This CDR3 comprises 13 residues. Unmatched junction bases numbered 6, after V lost 5 bases and J lost 9 bases. Germline assignment: CDR1 MRHNA and CDR2 SNTAGT. The CDR3 region has the DNA TGTGCCAGCAGTTTAGCGACAGGGGTTGAGCAGTTCTTC. Its translation: CASSLATGVEQFF.

This clone has just one count. This chain joins TRBV19 and TRBJ2-1; no clear D gene. CDR3 size: 12 residues. In germline, CDR1 is LNHDA, CDR2 SQIVND (reference sequence). V lost 5 bases, J lost 8 bases, and 10 bases lay in between. CDR3 nucleotide sequence: TGTGCCAGTAGTTTTGGCGTCGATGAGCAGTTCTTC. Residues: CASSFGVDEQFF.

The chain employs TRBV12-5 and TRBJ2-1, with no clear D. This CDR3 contains 12 residues. Trimming pared 0 bases from V and 8 bases from J, leaving 5 bases between. Germline lookup yields CDR1 LGHNT and CDR2 FRNRAP. The CDR3 region has the DNA TGTGCTAGTGGTTTGGTACGGCATGAGCAGTTCTTC. It is translated as CASGLVRHEQFF.

The rearrangement uses TRBV14 and TRBJ2-5; D gene ambiguous. V was cut by 5 bases and J by 5 bases, with 6 bases left in between. Germline values: CDR1 SGHDN, CDR2 FVKESK. This CDR3 has 11 residues. CDR3 nucleotides: TGTGCCAGCAGCGACTGGGAGACCCAGTACTTC. Protein product: CASSDWETQYF. Looking up the rest from reference TRBV14 and TRBJ2-5 gives the full variable domain: EAGVTQFPSHSVIEKGQTVTLRCDPISGHDNLYWYRRVMGKEIKFLLHFVKESKQDESGMPNNRFLAERTGGTYSTLKVQPAELEDSGVYFCASSDWETQYFGPGTRLLVL.

The rearrangement links TRBV6-1 to TRBJ1-5; D is perhaps TRBD1 (6 bases). Germline CDR1 is MNHNS and CDR2 is SASEGT. V was clipped by 0 bases and J by 1 base, with 13 bases between them. The CDR3 length is 17 residues. The chain's CDR3 is CASSEAGRTGSNQPQHF. The CDR3 DNA reads as TGTGCCAGCAGTGAAGCGGGACGAACAGGGAGCAATCAGCCCCAGCATTTT.

The V and J genes are TRBV4-1 and TRBJ1-2; 10 bases are a match to TRBD1. From germline, CDR1 is MGHRA and CDR2 YSYEKL. Losses at the gene ends were 6 bases for V and 6 bases for J; bases not matched to a gene: 7. This CDR3 contains 14 residues. Here the CDR3 reads CASSLGTGVNGYTF. DNA for the CDR3: TGCGCCAGCAGTCTAGGGACAGGGGTCAATGGCTACACCTTC.